Below, 21 T cell receptor beta chains from the same sample are listed, as sequenced in a study of T cell responses to AZD1222 COVID-19 vaccine. TCRdb's table, derived via immunoSEQ multiplex PCR, lists solely in-frame clones and lacks some. The sample includes about 110,000 clones, around 90% of them seen just once. Source: peripheral blood, taken 28 days after the second AZD1222 dose. The receptors stem from an adult who received the AZD1222 COVID-19 vaccine.

The chain carries TRBV20-1 and TRBJ1-1; possible D gene TRBD1, 5 bases. The germline V gene encodes CDR1 DFQATT and CDR2 SNEGSKA (reference sequence). Trimming removed 6 bases from V and 9 bases from J, with 14 bases in between. CDR3 size: 11 residues. CDR3 residues: CSASGGVKAFF. CDR3 coding DNA: TGCAGTGCCTCCGGGGGGGTGAAAGCTTTCTTT.

CDR3 nucleotides: TGTGCCTGGACTCTGAGCACCAATCAGCCCCAGCATTTT. It is translated as CAWTLSTNQPQHF. The rearrangement links TRBV30 to TRBJ1-5; no reliable D call. The CDR3 sequence is 13 residues long. Trimming stripped 4 bases from V and 3 bases from J, with 10 bases between. Germline V gene sequence: CDR1 GTSNPN, CDR2 SVGIG (reference sequence).

The V and J genes are TRBV15 and TRBJ2-2; D is undetermined. CDR1 and CDR2 (germline): LNHNV, YYDKDF (reference sequence). This CDR3 contains 11 residues. V was clipped by 6 bases and J by 7 bases, with 6 bases between them. The CDR3 reads CATSDFGELFF. Here the CDR3 DNA reads TGTGCCACCAGTGACTTCGGGGAGCTGTTTTTT.

This clone was counted a single time. The chain joins TRBV10-1 to TRBJ2-2; D may be TRBD1 or TRBD2 (5 bases each). V was pared by 0 bases and J by 0 bases, with 29 bases between. CDR1 and CDR2 (germline): WNHNN, SYGVQD (reference sequence). The CDR3 is 23 amino acids. The CDR3 DNA follows: TGCGCCAGCAGTGAGTCGACTCGAGCTCGGGACCATATATCGGGAACGAACACCGGGGAGCTGTTTTTT. As protein: CASSESTRARDHISGTNTGELFF.

V and J are TRBV5-1 and TRBJ1-2; no clear D gene. Germline values: CDR1 SGHRS, CDR2 YFSETQ. V was shortened by 2 bases and J by 4 bases, with 9 bases between the two germline ends. The CDR3 extends over 13 amino acids. The CDR3 sequence is CASSFSVGYGYTF. CDR3 bases: TGCGCCAGCAGCTTTTCGGTAGGCTATGGCTACACCTTC. The full variable domain, rest sourced from reference TRBV5-1 and TRBJ1-2, is KAGVTQTPRYLIKTRGQQVTLSCSPISGHRSVSWYQQTPGQGLQFLFEYFSETQRNKGNFPGRFSGRQFSNSRSEMNVSTLELGDSALYLCASSFSVGYGYTFGSGTRLTVV.

The chain employs TRBV25-1 and TRBJ2-2; D is perhaps TRBD2 (6 bases). Trimming took off 4 bases at V and 5 bases at J, with 17 bases between the two ends. The CDR3 loop spans 16 amino acids. CDR1 and CDR2 from the germline V gene are MGHDK and SYGVNS. The CDR3 DNA reads as TGTGCCAGCAGTGGTAGTCGGGGGTTCAGGACCGGGGAGCTGTTTTTT. It yields the protein CASSGSRGFRTGELFF.

A word on this clone: The same CDR3 is also encoded by other DNA sequences in this sample. V is TRBV12-3 or TRBV12-4 and J is TRBJ1-5; no firm D call. V was trimmed by 3 bases and J by 6 bases, leaving 3 bases between them. CDR3 length equals 11 residues. The CDR3 DNA sequence: TGTGCCAGCAGTTTTGGTCAGCCCCAGCATTTT. Its translation: CASSFGQPQHF.

The V gene is TRBV7-3, the J gene TRBJ2-1, with TRBD2 as a possible D gene (6 bases). V gave up 5 bases and J gave up 6 bases, with 17 bases separating them. This CDR3 spans 15 amino acids. Looked up from germline, CDR1 is SGHTA and CDR2 is FQGTGA. This chain's CDR3 is CASSPMGLGTNEQFF. In DNA form, the CDR3 reads TGTGCCAGCAGCCCCATGGGACTGGGGACCAATGAGCAGTTCTTC.

The gene calls are TRBV7-8 and TRBJ1-2, with a weak D call TRBD1 (6 bases). The CDR3 totals 15 residues. The germline V gene has CDR1 SGHVS and CDR2 FQNEAQ. The V gene lost 5 bases and the J gene lost 8 bases, with 21 bases spanning the gap. The DNA for the CDR3 is TGTGCCAGCAGCCCAACGGGGGGGGCCGCCCGAGGCTACACCTTC. Encoded protein: CASSPTGGAARGYTF.

This clone has a count of ten or more. The V gene is TRBV6-5, the J gene TRBJ2-7; a possible D gene is TRBD2 (6 bases). The CDR3 runs to 14 residues. Germline V gene data show CDR1 as MNHEY and CDR2 as SVGAGI. Trimming stripped 0 bases from V and 2 bases from J, with 8 bases between. The CDR3 DNA is TGTGCCAGCAGTTACTCTCGGGGGACCTACGAGCAGTACTTC. Residues: CASSYSRGTYEQYF.

This chain joins TRBV27 and TRBJ2-5; TRBD1 matches 9 bases. The J segment lost 1 base and the V segment lost 7 bases, leaving 4 bases of the junction unmatched. Germline lookup yields CDR1 MNHEY and CDR2 SMNVEV (reference sequence). The CDR3 loop spans 14 amino acids. The CDR3 bases are TGTGCCAGCAAGGGACAGGGCCTCCAAGAGACCCAGTACTTC. Translation gives CASKGQGLQETQYF.

V is TRBV4-3 and J is TRBJ2-2, with a weak D call TRBD2 (5 bases). The V gene lost 1 base and the J gene lost 6 bases, with 9 bases spanning the gap. CDR3 size: 14 residues. The V gene's germline CDR1 is LGHNA and CDR2 YSLEER. CDR3 DNA sequence: TGCGCCAGCAGCCAAGGCGGGTGGCCCGGGGAGCTGTTTTTT. Translation: CASSQGGWPGELFF.

This clone was seen a handful of times. This chain joins TRBV7-8 and TRBJ1-4; perhaps TRBD1 as D (5 bases). CDR1 SGHVS and CDR2 FQNEAQ come from the germline V gene. The CDR3 sequence is 16 residues long. V was trimmed by 5 bases and J by 6 bases, leaving 19 bases between them. The CDR3, as DNA: TGTGCCAGCAGCCCACAGACCGGGGGTCGATATGAAAAACTGTTTTTT. It yields the protein CASSPQTGGRYEKLFF.

The chain recombines TRBV7-8 with TRBJ2-5; no clear D. CDR1 SGHVS and CDR2 FQNEAQ come from the germline V gene. This CDR3 contains 16 residues. Trimming removed 1 base from V and 2 bases from J, with 14 bases in between. The CDR3 coding sequence is TGTGCCAGCAGCTTAGGATCTGGGGTCTTTCAAGAGACCCAGTACTTC. Translating gives CASSLGSGVFQETQYF.

The chain employs TRBV6-5 and TRBJ2-1, with TRBD2 matching over 7 bases. Trimming removed 6 bases from V and 4 bases from J; junction bases left unmatched: 9. The CDR3 is made up of 15 amino acids. Germline V CDR1 and CDR2: MNHEY, SVGAGI. The DNA of the CDR3 is TGTGCCAGCAGCTCCCAGCGGGGAAAATACAATGAGCAGTTCTTC. This codes for CASSSQRGKYNEQFF.

The chain employs TRBV6-4 and TRBJ2-2; no clear D gene. The V gene lost 4 bases and the J gene lost 2 bases, with 8 bases spanning the gap. This CDR3 spans 14 amino acids. Germline V gene sequence: CDR1 MRHNA, CDR2 SNTAGT. CDR3 nucleotides: TGTGCCAGCAGTGTGTTTGAAAACACCGGGGAGCTGTTTTTT. Amino acid sequence: CASSVFENTGELFF.

This clone was observed once. J is TRBJ1-6 and V is TRBV25-1; D not certain. Trimming took 8 bases from V and 9 from J, leaving 14 bases between them. The germline gives CDR1 MGHDK, CDR2 SYGVNS. This CDR3 has 13 amino acids. The CDR3 loop is CASGVGRSSPLHF. In DNA, the CDR3 is TGTGCCAGCGGTGTTGGGCGGAGTTCACCCCTCCACTTT.

For this clone: An end of the junction differs from the germline gene, which may be a read error. CDR3 protein: CASSTGTGSYNEQFF. For the CDR3, the DNA is TGTGCTAGCAGTACCGGGACAGGTTCCTACAATGAGCAGTTCTTC. V and J are TRBV7-7 and TRBJ2-1, with TRBD1 matching 8 bases. The CDR3 loop spans 15 amino acids. Germline V lookup: CDR1 SSHAT, CDR2 FNYEAQ (reference sequence). Variable domain in full (rest from reference TRBV7-7 and TRBJ2-1): GAGVSQSPRYKVTKRGQDVTLRCDPISSHATLYWYQQALGQGPEFLTYFNYEAQPDKSGLPSDRFSAERPEGSISTLTIQRTEQRDSAMYRCASSTGTGSYNEQFFGPGTRLTVL.

This chain joins TRBV6-1 and TRBJ1-3; no clear D gene. CDR1 and CDR2 from the germline V gene are MNHNS and SASEGT. The CDR3 loop spans 13 amino acids. V was cut by 5 bases and J by 1 base, with 6 bases left in between. Written as DNA, the CDR3 is TGTGCCAGCAGTAGGGTATCTGGAAACACCATATATTTT. Amino acids: CASSRVSGNTIYF.

This clone came up once. The chain is built from TRBV6-6 and TRBJ2-5, with 7 bases matching TRBD1. This CDR3 spans 19 amino acids. Per the germline V gene, CDR1 is MNHNY and CDR2 is SVGAGI (reference sequence). The V gene end was trimmed by 5 bases and the J gene end by 2 bases; junction bases not matched to a gene: 20. The CDR3 sequence is CASSPLSRDSIWGQETQYF. The CDR3 DNA is TGTGCCAGCAGTCCCCTTAGCCGGGACAGCATTTGGGGGCAAGAGACCCAGTACTTC.

The chain is built from TRBV6-4 and TRBJ1-2; D might be TRBD1 (6 bases). CDR1 MRHNA and CDR2 SNTAGT come from the germline V gene. V lost 5 bases and J lost 7, with 20 bases in between. This CDR3 is 15 amino acids long. CDR3 amino acids: CASSPTTGLGSGYTF. CDR3 DNA sequence: TGTGCCAGCAGTCCAACAACAGGGCTGGGCTCTGGCTACACCTTC.